What follows is one TCR beta chain and its context. No cognate antigen has been identified for it. The input lacks base qualities; no much larger clone sits a single base away. This specimen comes from a study of cytomegalovirus exposure and HLA in healthy donors (dated by TCRdb to 2016 to 2017). Notes on the research overall: In an earlier analysis of several hundred of the donors, around 300 Gb of sequence data and 95 million to 130 million unique TCR beta sequences from roughly 180 million T cells were reported. In addition to the first cohort of 666 subjects, a separate validation cohort of 130 or so different subjects was used. Genome-wide SNP genotypes for about 65% of the roughly 670 donors were used in a later genetic analysis, which treated that subset as a discovery cohort. Roughly 5 DR-DQ haplotypes were treated as single units for association and clustering because of strong linkage in the cohort. In a later analysis, previously published TCR beta repertoires from more than 500 donors were re-analyzed and high-resolution HLA genotyping was added so that TCR occurrence patterns could be studied. The study combined high-throughput TCR immunosequencing, statistical association of individual TCRs with disease status, and machine learning to predict cytomegalovirus infection status. The number of donors typed differed by locus, with about 629-640 for A, B, C, DRB1 and DQB1, about 500 for DQA1, nearly 610 for DPA1, and some 450 for DPB1. Both class I and class II loci were covered by HLA typing, at four-digit resolution. In an earlier analysis of a few hundred of the donors, high-throughput TCR beta sequencing was used to judge whether each TCR beta V gene segment behaved as functional or pseudogenic. The T cell repertoires of 550 to 850 subjects were profiled by immunosequencing and related to cytomegalovirus serostatus. On average, about 240,000 unique TCR beta nucleotide sequences were sequenced per donor among 398 genotyped donors of the cohort, with 15% to 20% of those sequences being non-productive. Alongside the repertoire data, information on donor age, sex, ethnicity and CMV serostatus was compiled. Among the roughly 380 genotyped donors, about 83% belonged to the genetic ancestry cluster associated with self-reported Caucasian donors. The study was designed to test whether signatures of past pathogen exposure could be identified by cataloging public T cell receptors. Rather than drawing on any new phenotypic data, the later analysis identified candidate immune exposures from TCR beta sequences and the way those sequences occurred across donors. An early release that covered some 640 HLA-typed donors contained around 300 gigabases of sequencing data and 75 million to 100 million unique TCR sequences. Every repertoire in the discovery cohort had been generated on one and the same sequencing platform. The paper as a whole reports these results and caveats: A later genetic analysis reported fewer N-insertions in productive TCRs among donors in an Asian-associated ancestry cluster than the roughly 700-donor mean. It was suggested by the authors that the approach could potentially be generalized to other disease states and immunological phenotypes. When HLA alleles, especially DR and DQ, strongly co-occurred, TCR associations were difficult to assign to individual alleles. Compared with equally common non-associated chains, HLA-associated TCR beta chains in a later analysis were more clonally expanded and had lower generation probabilities. In this cohort, only TCR beta chains were sequenced, and detectable features were limited by the absence of alpha or paired-chain data. The sequencing pipeline was judged likely to have produced a cluster of highly shared sequence variants as a technical artifact. CMV serostatus was the only immune exposure information available for the cohort. In a later analysis, most CMV-associated TCR beta chains were found to appear HLA-restricted, with HLA associations seemingly driven largely by CMV exposure. In a later analysis, TCR association rates were found to vary across HLA loci, with the most associated TCRs seen for DRB1 alleles and the fewest for HLA-C alleles. A further reported finding was that TCR beta sequences accurately predicted the HLA-A and HLA-B alleles for most subjects in the first cohort. The classifier was reported to diagnose cytomegalovirus status with high specificity and sensitivity in both the original cohort and the validation cohort. Most TCR sequences were seen in very few donors, while some public TCRs were found in many individuals. In the study, approximately 160 TCR beta chains were listed as associated with cytomegalovirus. Seventeen rarely observed V segments, including chromosome 9 orphons, were excluded from the earlier analysis of approximately 500 of the donors because counts were too low. Linkage disequilibrium might explain the correlated functional status among segregating V segments, but an unknown experimental factor could not be ruled out. A later analysis associated some 17,000 TCR beta sequences with specific HLA alleles at a false discovery rate of 0.05. A few of the identified cytomegalovirus-associated TCR beta chains were confirmed in vitro to be specific for cytomegalovirus antigens. An association between a missense DCLRE1C variant and V-gene and J-gene trimming of TCR beta chains was found in a later genetic analysis and replicated in an independent cohort. An earlier analysis of roughly 570 of the donors showed that most TCR beta V segments appeared in productive rearrangements either about 87% or about 30% of the time, which broadly matched IMGT annotations. Sequencing depth was assumed to be roughly uniform across donors in the presence/absence analyses, though that assumption may not hold. Several of the top co-occurrence clusters appeared to be linked to parvovirus B19, influenza, CMV and Epstein-Barr virus, according to a later analysis. Because HLA typing was unavailable for some donors at each locus, only the typed subset was used in association tests. Some IMGT-functional V segments, including TRBV6-2 and TRBV6-3, could not be distinguished by the 87-base-pair reads and were therefore excluded.

Library prep was done by the immunoSEQ multiplex PCR assay. For the multiplex PCR, a mixture combining 60 forward primers for TCR Vbeta segments and 13 reverse primers for TCR Jbeta segments was used. Amplification of the CDR3 region of rearranged TCR beta genes was performed with a multiplex PCR assay on genomic DNA. The Illumina HiSeq System was used to sequence the amplified TCR beta libraries as 87-base-pair reads. The paper's data handling went like this. A later analysis counted approximately 74 million unique TCR beta chains across the 600 to 850 repertoires, and 10 million to 11 million of these chains were shared by at least two donors. Raw reads were error-corrected and collapsed into unique sequences by a nearest-neighbor algorithm in which closely related sequences were merged to remove PCR and sequencing errors. To assign V, D and J gene segments, CDR3 sequences were aligned to IMGT reference sequences. For a sequence to be retained, at least a six-nucleotide match to both a V gene segment and a J gene segment was required. A rearrangement counted as productive if the CDR3 had no stop codons and remained in frame with V and J, and every other rearrangement counted as non-productive. CDR3 was defined according to IMGT convention as the region running from the second conserved V-encoded cysteine to the conserved J-encoded phenylalanine. In an earlier analysis of more than 550 of the donors, sequences lacking an unambiguous match to a single V gene segment were excluded. In an earlier analysis of several hundred of the donors, V segments were called functional above 56.7% productive rearrangements and were called segregating when the between-donor standard deviation exceeded 5%. A statistical classification framework was built to diagnose cytomegalovirus status from the catalog of TCR beta chain sequences. In a later analysis, V and J genes were assigned by comparing TCR nucleotide sequences against IMGT/GENE-DB human TR gene sequences. The TCRdist pipeline was used in a later analysis to assign CDR3 sequences and most-parsimonious VDJ recombination scenarios. In a later analysis, every TCR beta chain was defined by the combination of its CDR3 amino acid sequence and its V-gene family, and reads without a unique V-gene family were dropped. In a later analysis, fewer than 650 highly shared, low-generation-probability nucleotide sequences were removed to address suspected cross-contamination and a sequencing artifact. In a later analysis, a clonal expansion index was calculated for each public chain from normalized within-repertoire ranks of inferred template counts. In a later analysis, generation probabilities were computed with a VDJ recombination model fitted to out-of-frame rearrangements, and the resulting probabilities were checked against IGoR. In a later analysis, TCR-TCR, TCR-HLA and TCR-CMV co-occurrence was scored with hypergeometric tests, and a repertoire-size bias correction was applied to TCR pairs. To estimate false discovery rates, a later analysis permuted the HLA or CMV assignments 20 times. A later analysis grouped co-occurring TCRs with DBSCAN, adding TCRdist sequence similarity when clustering within HLA-allele-positive subsets. Repertoires with fewer than 30,000 or more than 120,000 public chains, plus five repertoires with anomalous nucleotide sharing, were excluded from co-occurrence clustering. Imported from immuneACCESS, the table was reduced by TCRdb to in-frame sequences with V and J called. These copies leave out some clones; in studies compared against another copy, an unresolved V gene accounts for under half, and the cause of the remainder is not known. V and J calls and clone size follow that table, whereas D and trimming were derived from the DNA. The sample contains under 200,000 clones, approximately 80% of them found a single time. The ten top clones hold roughly 7.3% of the sample.

The cohort comprised approximately 700 healthy bone marrow donors. At the time of sampling, all cohort members were nominally healthy, though unrecorded immune exposures were likely present. The donor tested CMV seropositive and was one of the 289 seropositive cohort members. A peripheral blood sample was collected from each donor, and TCR beta sequencing was performed on peripheral blood mononuclear cells. Genomic DNA extraction from the blood cell samples was performed with the Qiagen DNeasy Blood Extraction Kit. Looking up the germline V gene yields CDR1 MNHEY and CDR2 SVGAGI. The germline ends are 6 bases apart after V is trimmed by 7 bases and J by 0 bases. From cysteine to phenylalanine, the CDR3 is 12 amino acids long. The retained sequence is limited to the CDR3, 36 bases, with the frame set at the first base.

The sequence joins TRBV6-5 to TRBJ1-1; a confident D gene designation cannot be given. What was sequenced was PBMCs. This TCR was recovered from a male donor in good health and CMV-seropositive. The CDR3 corresponds to CASTGLNTEAFF. The DNA sequence is as follows: TGTGCCAGCACCGGGTTGAACACTGAAGCTTTCTTT.